Presented here are 17 T cell receptor beta chains from one specimen sequenced in a study of shared clonotypes between healthy human individuals. The table came from immunoSEQ multiplex PCR; TCRdb's copy has only in-frame clones and leaves some out. This sample yields about 480,000 clones, of which over 60% are seen a single time; roughly an eighth belongs to the top ten. The material sequenced was PBMCs. The receptors were sampled from a woman aged 40-49 years in good health. Some clones in this sample may be carry-over from other donors' samples.

V is TRBV11-3 and J is TRBJ2-1, with D possibly being TRBD1 or TRBD2 (5 bases each). Germline V gene sequence: CDR1 SGHNT, CDR2 YENEEA. CDR3 length: 12 residues. V lost 5 bases and J 12 bases, leaving 14 bases between the germline ends. The CDR3 reads CASSAPPGRQFF. CDR3 nucleotides: TGTGCCAGCAGCGCACCCCCGGGACGGCAGTTCTTC.

The V gene is TRBV5-1, the J gene TRBJ2-7; 7 nucleotides match TRBD2. Germline V gene data show CDR1 as SGHRS and CDR2 as YFSETQ. The CDR3 is 17 amino acids. The junction had 15 bases not matched to a gene; V was cut back by 4 bases and J by 2 bases. Here the CDR3 DNA reads TGCGCCAGCAGCCCCTCCCCCGGGGGGAGTTTCGCCTACGAGCAGTACTTC. It codes for CASSPSPGGSFAYEQYF. Full variable domain (missing parts from reference TRBV5-1 and TRBJ2-7): KAGVTQTPRYLIKTRGQQVTLSCSPISGHRSVSWYQQTPGQGLQFLFEYFSETQRNKGNFPGRFSGRQFSNSRSEMNVSTLELGDSALYLCASSPSPGGSFAYEQYFGPGTRLTVT.

This clone was detected many times. This sequence joins TRBV7-3 and TRBJ2-2; no reliable D call. The CDR3 covers 14 residues. The V end lost 2 bases, the J end lost 3 bases, and 7 bases lay between the germline ends. Germline V lookup: CDR1 SGHTA, CDR2 FQGTGA. This CDR3 reads CASSLPRHTGELFF. The CDR3 region has the DNA TGTGCCAGCAGCTTACCTAGGCACACCGGGGAGCTGTTTTTT. Full variable domain (missing parts from reference TRBV7-3 and TRBJ2-2): GAGVSQTPSNKVTEKGKYVELRCDPISGHTALYWYRQSLGQGPEFLIYFQGTGAADDSGLPNDRFFAVRPEGSVSTLKIQRTERGDSAVYLCASSLPRHTGELFFGEGSRLTVL.

A word on this clone: This specimen includes other DNA sequences encoding the same CDR3. This chain connects TRBV18 to TRBJ2-7; 7 nucleotides line up with TRBD2. The CDR3 loop spans 14 amino acids. Germline assignment: CDR1 KGHSH and CDR2 LQKENI. J gave up 3 bases and V 2 bases, and 4 bases lay outside the gene matches. The CDR3 DNA reads TGTGCCAGCTCACCAAGCGGCGGGAGCTACGAGCAGTACTTC. This translates into CASSPSGGSYEQYF.

This clone was seen many times. The gene calls are TRBV5-1 and TRBJ2-1; no clear D. This CDR3 is built from 13 residues. Trimming left V 0 bases short and J 7 bases short, with 8 bases between. Germline loops: CDR1 SGHRS, CDR2 YFSETQ. The DNA of the CDR3 is TGCGCCAGCAGCTTGGACCTCCTTAATGAGCAGTTCTTC. It specifies CASSLDLLNEQFF.

The rearrangement joins TRBV5-1 to TRBJ2-5; D unresolved. Germline V gene data show CDR1 as SGHRS and CDR2 as YFSETQ. Trimming stripped 1 base from V and 2 bases from J, with 9 bases between. The CDR3 runs to 14 residues. The CDR3 region has the DNA TGCGCCAGCAGCTTGTCGGTAGCTCAAGAGACCCAGTACTTC. It encodes CASSLSVAQETQYF.

The chain couples TRBV28 to TRBJ2-5; D gene uncertain. V was shortened by 2 bases and J by 4 bases, with 5 bases between the two germline ends. Looked up from germline, CDR1 is MDHEN and CDR2 is SYDVKM. The CDR3 totals 12 residues. The chain's CDR3 is CASSLVAETQYF. In nucleotides, the CDR3 is TGTGCCAGCAGTTTAGTTGCAGAGACCCAGTACTTC.

V is TRBV20-1 and J is TRBJ2-7; D is unclear. The germline V and J ends were trimmed by 6 bases and 3 bases, with 9 bases remaining between them. The CDR3 length is 11 residues. The germline gives CDR1 DFQATT, CDR2 SNEGSKA (reference sequence). In nucleotides, the CDR3 is TGCAGTGCCAGCAAGAACTACGAGCAGTACTTC. Translating gives CSASKNYEQYF.

The chain has TRBV18 and TRBJ2-7; D assignment may be TRBD1 or TRBD2 (6 bases each). The germline V and J ends were trimmed by 5 bases and 0 bases, with 11 bases remaining between them. Germline values: CDR1 KGHSH, CDR2 LQKENI. The CDR3 covers 14 residues. The chain's CDR3 is CASSDGGGSYEQYF. The CDR3, as DNA: TGTGCCAGCTCAGACGGAGGGGGCTCCTACGAGCAGTACTTC.

This rearrangement joins TRBV4-2 to TRBJ1-4; no clear D. From germline, CDR1 is LGHNA and CDR2 YNFKEQ. There are 16 residues in the CDR3. The V and J ends lost 0 bases and 3 bases respectively, with 11 bases between them. The CDR3 here is CASSQDPQVSNEKLFF. The DNA of the CDR3 is TGTGCCAGCAGCCAAGATCCCCAGGTGTCTAATGAAAAACTGTTTTTT.

This chain links TRBV5-6 with TRBJ1-1, with TRBD1 matching 8 bases. The CDR3 sequence is 15 residues long. The germline gives CDR1 SGHDT, CDR2 YYEEEE. V was clipped by 4 bases and J by 0 bases; unmatched bases: 5. The CDR3 reads CASSATGGVNTEAFF. CDR3 coding DNA: TGTGCCAGCAGCGCCACAGGGGGAGTGAACACTGAAGCTTTCTTT.

The rearrangement links TRBV7-9 to TRBJ2-7; TRBD1 is a possible D gene (7 bases). CDR3 length: 14 residues. Looked up from germline, CDR1 is SEHNR and CDR2 is FQNEAQ (reference sequence). V was trimmed by 5 bases and J by 5 bases, leaving 16 bases between them. The CDR3 region is CASSQTDREDEQYF. DNA of the CDR3: TGTGCCAGCAGCCAGACTGACAGGGAGGACGAGCAGTACTTC.

V usage is TRBV10-3 and J usage is TRBJ2-5, with D perhaps assigned TRBD1 or TRBD2 (6 bases each). CDR1 and CDR2 (germline): ENHRY, SYGVKD. The V end was cut by 8 bases, the J end by 2 bases, with 12 bases between. The CDR3 runs to 13 residues. CDR3 region: CAIGQGGQETQYF. The CDR3 DNA follows: TGTGCCATCGGTCAAGGGGGGCAAGAGACCCAGTACTTC.

This rearrangement joins TRBV10-3 to TRBJ1-1; D not certain. This CDR3 contains 15 residues. CDR1 ENHRY and CDR2 SYGVKD come from the germline V gene. The germline V and J ends were trimmed by 0 bases and 5 bases, with 13 bases remaining between them. CDR3 bases: TGTGCCATCAGTGAGTCGGAGGTTCGGAGAACTGAAGCTTTCTTT. This sequence encodes CAISESEVRRTEAFF.

The rearrangement uses TRBV30 and TRBJ1-2, with 8 nucleotides matching TRBD1. The CDR3 consists of 15 residues. V trimming: 2 bases; J trimming: 8 bases; junction bases outside the gene matches: 13. Germline V lookup: CDR1 GTSNPN, CDR2 SVGIG (reference sequence). The CDR3 here is CAWSPDRGSGEGYTF. For the CDR3, the DNA is TGTGCCTGGAGTCCCGACAGGGGAAGCGGCGAGGGCTACACCTTC.

V usage is TRBV6-1 and J usage is TRBJ2-7; 9 positions match TRBD2. The CDR3 is made up of 14 amino acids. Germline assignment: CDR1 MNHNS and CDR2 SASEGT. The trim removed 6 bases at V and 4 bases at J, leaving 7 bases unmatched. The CDR3 spells CASRLGTSQYEQYF. The CDR3, as DNA: TGTGCCAGCAGGCTAGGGACTAGCCAGTACGAGCAGTACTTC.

This chain joins TRBV18 and TRBJ1-2; the match to TRBD1 covers 8 bases. V trimming: 3 bases; J trimming: 3 bases; junction bases outside the gene matches: 9. CDR1 is KGHSH and CDR2 is LQKENI in the germline V gene. CDR3 size: 16 residues. CDR3 bases: TGTGCCAGCTCACCGGCGCTGGACAGGGTTGACTATGGCTACACCTTC. Its translation is CASSPALDRVDYGYTF.